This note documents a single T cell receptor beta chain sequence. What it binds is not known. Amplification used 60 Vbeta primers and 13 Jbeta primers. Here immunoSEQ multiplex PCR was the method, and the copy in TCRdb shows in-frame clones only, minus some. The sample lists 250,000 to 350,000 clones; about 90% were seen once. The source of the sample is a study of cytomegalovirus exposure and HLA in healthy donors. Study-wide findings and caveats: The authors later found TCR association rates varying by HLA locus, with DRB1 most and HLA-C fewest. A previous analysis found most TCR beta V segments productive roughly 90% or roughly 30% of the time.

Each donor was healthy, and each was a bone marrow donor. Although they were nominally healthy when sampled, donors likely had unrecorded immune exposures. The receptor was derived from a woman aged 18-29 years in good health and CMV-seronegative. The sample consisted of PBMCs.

The CDR3 DNA is TGCGCCAGCAGCTTATCATTGCCAGGGGAGGGTGAAAAACTGTTTTTT. It codes for CASSLSLPGEGEKLFF. This rearrangement joins TRBV5-1 to TRBJ1-4, with D possibly TRBD1 on 6 matching bases. Germline CDR1 reads SGHRS; CDR2 reads YFSETQ. V was pared by 2 bases and J by 7 bases, with 18 bases between. The CDR3 totals 16 residues.